The 13 T cell receptor beta chains listed next were all sequenced from one sample in a study of T cells in localized non-small cell lung cancer (dated by TCRdb to the early 2020s). Libraries were built with the immunoSEQ multiplex PCR assay. This immuneACCESS table, as held by TCRdb, lists in-frame sequences with V and J called but not all clones. Of the missing ones, under half trace to an unresolved V gene in checked studies; the others have no known cause. The sample profile shows tens of thousands of clones; around 90% of them were found once. The ten largest clones represent 20% to 25% of the sample. The input for sequencing was peripheral blood, taken before any cancer treatment. These TCRs come from a man aged 35 to 70 with stage I squamous cell lung carcinoma.

A few counts support this clone. This chain links TRBV19 with TRBJ1-1; tentative D call: TRBD1 (6 bases). Germline assignment: CDR1 LNHDA and CDR2 SQIVND (reference sequence). V shed 4 bases and J shed 2 bases, with 11 bases lying between them. The CDR3 loop spans 14 amino acids. CDR3 amino acids: CASSTTRGNTEAFF. The DNA for the CDR3 is TGTGCCAGTAGTACAACCAGGGGTAACACTGAAGCTTTCTTT.

The rearrangement uses TRBV7-2 and TRBJ2-2; TRBD2 matches at 8 bases. Germline assignment: CDR1 SGHTA and CDR2 FQGNSA. V dropped 0 bases and J dropped 3; count of bases not matched to a gene: 0. The CDR3 is 15 residues long. In nucleotides, the CDR3 is TGTGCCAGCAGCTTAGCACTAGCGGACACCGGGGAGCTGTTTTTT. It encodes CASSLALADTGELFF.

The genes are TRBV5-5 and TRBJ2-2; D is tentatively TRBD1 or TRBD2 (6 bases each). The V and J ends lost 3 bases and 1 base respectively, with 16 bases between them. The CDR3 loop spans 17 amino acids. Germline loops: CDR1 SGHKS, CDR2 YYEKEE (reference sequence). In nucleotides, the CDR3 is TGTGCCAGCAGCTCTCCAAAAGGGGGGATGAACACCGGGGAGCTGTTTTTT. Translated: CASSSPKGGMNTGELFF.

The V gene is TRBV5-6, the J gene TRBJ1-5; no reliable D call. This CDR3 is 15 amino acids long. V lost 4 bases to trimming and J lost 4 bases, with 15 bases between them. From germline, CDR1 is SGHDT and CDR2 YYEEEE. CDR3 amino acids: CASSVRTAPNQPQHF. The CDR3 DNA sequence: TGTGCCAGCAGCGTCCGGACGGCCCCTAATCAGCCCCAGCATTTT.

The chain uses TRBV7-2 and TRBJ2-2; 13 nucleotides match TRBD2. The germline gives CDR1 SGHTA, CDR2 FQGNSA. V lost 5 bases to trimming and J lost 8 bases; unmatched junction nucleotides: 11. This CDR3 has 17 residues. The CDR3 DNA is TGTGCCAGCAGCGGCTACAGGACTAGCGGGAGTGCTGGGGAGCTGTTTTTT. Translation gives CASSGYRTSGSAGELFF. The full variable domain, completed using reference TRBV7-2 and TRBJ2-2, is GAGVSQSPSNKVTEKGKDVELRCDPISGHTALYWYRQSLGQGLEFLIYFQGNSAPDKSGLPSDRFSAERTGGSVSTLTIQRTQQEDSAVYLCASSGYRTSGSAGELFFGEGSRLTVL.

V and J are TRBV13 and TRBJ2-1; the D gene is possibly TRBD2 (5 bases). The CDR3 loop spans 13 amino acids. Trimming left V 5 bases short and J 10 bases short, with 15 bases between. CDR1 is PRHDT, CDR2 FYEKMQ, per germline (reference sequence). CDR3 loop: CASSTRGSREQFF. The CDR3 DNA sequence: TGTGCCAGCAGCACCCGGGGATCCCGCGAGCAGTTCTTC.

The chain recombines TRBV7-2 with TRBJ2-3, with 12 nucleotides matching TRBD2. The CDR3 has 16 amino acids. V lost 3 bases to trimming and J lost 1 base; unmatched junction nucleotides: 2. In germline, CDR1 is SGHTA, CDR2 FQGNSA. The CDR3 DNA sequence: TGTGCCAGCAGCTTCCGACTAGCGGGAGGCACAGATACGCAGTATTTT. This sequence encodes CASSFRLAGGTDTQYF.

This clone has just a few counts. The chain combines TRBV7-9 with TRBJ1-1, with D hard to call. Trimming stripped 1 base from V and 8 bases from J, with 8 bases between. Germline CDR1 SEHNR, CDR2 FQNEAQ (reference sequence). This CDR3 is built from 12 residues. The CDR3 DNA follows: TGTGCCAGCAGCTTAGAGGGCAGGGAAGCTTTCTTT. This translates into CASSLEGREAFF.

This clone was seen once. This chain links TRBV4-3 with TRBJ2-1; either TRBD1 or TRBD2 may fit D (6 bases each). V shed 3 bases and J shed 8 bases, with 17 bases lying between them. The CDR3 contains 15 residues. Germline CDR1 and CDR2: LGHNA and YSLEER. In DNA, the CDR3 is TGCGCCAGCAGCCAGACCTGGGGGGCGCTTCATGAGCAGTTCTTC. Translation: CASSQTWGALHEQFF.

The V and J genes are TRBV4-3 and TRBJ2-7; no clear D. V shed 0 bases and J shed 0 bases, with 6 bases lying between them. CDR3 length: 14 amino acids. Germline V CDR1 and CDR2: LGHNA, YSLEER. The CDR3 nucleotides read TGCGCCAGCAGCCAAGATCCCAGCTCCTACGAGCAGTACTTC. Translating gives CASSQDPSSYEQYF.

The genes are TRBV5-6 and TRBJ1-2; TRBD1 aligns across 8 bases. Germline assignment: CDR1 SGHDT and CDR2 YYEEEE. The junction had 11 bases not matched to a gene; V was cut back by 5 bases and J by 8 bases. This CDR3 is 14 amino acids long. CDR3 coding DNA: TGTGCCAGCAGTTTAGTTGACAGGGGCGGAGGCTACACCTTC. Translating it yields CASSLVDRGGGYTF.

The rearrangement links TRBV6-5 to TRBJ2-2, with TRBD1 matching over 10 bases. This CDR3 has 15 amino acids. Unmatched junction bases numbered 4, after V lost 8 bases and J lost 1 base. Germline lookup yields CDR1 MNHEY and CDR2 SVGAGI. CDR3 residues: CASLRTGGNTGELFF. CDR3 in DNA: TGTGCCAGCCTTAGGACAGGGGGGAACACCGGGGAGCTGTTTTTT.

The V call is TRBV2, the J call TRBJ2-1; 9 bases are a match to TRBD2. The CDR3 is 14 residues long. CDR1 and CDR2 from the germline V gene are SNHLY and FYNNEI. With 6 bases clipped from V and 7 bases from J, the junction kept 7 bases outside the gene matches. CDR3 nucleotides: TGTGCCAGCAGGCCCAGCGGGAGGATGAATGAGCAGTTCTTC. The encoded protein is CASRPSGRMNEQFF.